The clone carrying this T cell receptor beta chain occurred a few times. The authors extracted total RNA from unfractionated whole blood. The data originate from a study of human T cells and chemical hapten exposure. Via MiXCR, TCRdb re-called the 5' RACE reads, giving one row per CDR3 protein. Of about 80,000 distinct CDR3 sequences in the sample, approximately 15% are singletons; the top ten hold 6.8%. CDR1 is KGHDR, CDR2 SFDVKD, per germline. The trim removed 3 bases at V and 2 bases at J, leaving 14 bases unmatched. The CDR3 sequence is 19 residues long. V and J are TRBV24-1 and TRBJ2-4, with 8 bases that match TRBD1. The clonotype comes from a female donor in good health. The CDR3 protein is CATSDLRGHESLPKNIQYF. CDR3 nucleotide sequence: TGTGCCACCAGTGATCTCAGGGGGCATGAATCCCTGCCCAAAAACATTCAGTACTTC.